This T cell receptor (beta chain) appears in the sequencing data of a study of cytomegalovirus exposure and HLA in healthy donors. Study observations and caveats: In presence/absence analyses, roughly uniform sequencing depth across donors was assumed. V segments that were indistinguishable, TRBV6-2 and TRBV6-3 among them, were omitted from analysis. Specific recognition of CMV antigens was confirmed in vitro for a few chains (all CMV-associated).

The ends were cut back, 2 bases at V and 5 bases at J, with 7 bases in the middle. The CDR3 extends over 13 amino acids. Germline CDR1 and CDR2: KGHSH and LQKENI. In the PCR, 60 Vbeta and 13 Jbeta primers were used. The repertoire was sequenced with immunoSEQ multiplex PCR; TCRdb's copy has only in-frame clones and lacks some. Here the sample spans 210,000 or so clones, 70% to 80% being singletons. As to this clone: No antigen is known for it.

Sequencing input: PBMCs. The sequence came from a woman aged 60-70 years in good health and CMV-seropositive. This chain uses TRBV18 with TRBJ2-1; no definite D call. The CDR3, as DNA: TGTGCCAGCTCACCAACAACAGACAATGAGCAGTTCTTC. The encoded protein is CASSPTTDNEQFF. Full variable domain (remainder filled in from reference TRBV18 and TRBJ2-1): NAGVMQNPRHLVRRRGQEARLRCSPMKGHSHVYWYRQLPEEGLKFMVYLQKENIIDESGMPKERFSAEFPKEGPSILRIQQVVRGDSAAYFCASSPTTDNEQFFGPGTRLTVL.